Listed below are T cell receptor beta chains from one sample, sequenced in a study of OX40 agonist ivuxolimab in advanced cancers. Assay used: immunoSEQ multiplex PCR; TCRdb lists only in-frame clones, some missing. The repertoire holds 70,000 to 80,000 clones, around 89% seen once, with around 0.95% in the top ten. Material: CD4+ or CD8+ T cells sorted from blood, obtained in a trial of the OX40 agonist ivuxolimab. The receptors come from an adult with an advanced solid tumor such as melanoma, head and neck, liver or kidney cancer. Each CDR3 is given with its conserved first and last residue. Fields, in order: V gene, J gene, D gene, clone size, CDR3 protein, CDR3 DNA. A D gene is named only where the DNA matches it firmly. Some rows have no size entry. The others give once, few or many, or a class for an expanded clone.

v_call: TRBV7-3; j_call: TRBJ2-1; d_call: NA; clone_size: NA; cdr3_aa: CASSFDPIAEYNEQFF; cdr3_nt: TGTGCCAGCAGCTTCGACCCTATAGCGGAGTACAATGAGCAGTTCTTC
v_call: TRBV6-1; j_call: TRBJ1-1; d_call: TRBD1; clone_size: once; cdr3_aa: CASSNRGMNTEAFF; cdr3_nt: TGTGCCAGCAGTAACAGGGGGATGAACACTGAAGCTTTCTTT
v_call: TRBV28; j_call: TRBJ2-1; d_call: TRBD2; clone_size: NA; cdr3_aa: CASSSPGLAQYNEQFF; cdr3_nt: TGTGCCAGCAGCTCCCCGGGACTAGCCCAATACAATGAGCAGTTCTTC
v_call: TRBV7-2; j_call: TRBJ2-1; d_call: NA; clone_size: NA; cdr3_aa: CASSLGRDLAYNEQFF; cdr3_nt: TGTGCCAGCAGCTTAGGGCGGGACCTAGCCTACAATGAGCAGTTCTTC
v_call: TRBV6-1; j_call: TRBJ2-2; d_call: NA; clone_size: NA; cdr3_aa: CASSLGTGELFF; cdr3_nt: TGTGCCAGCAGCTTAGGGACCGGGGAGCTGTTTTTT
v_call: TRBV23-1; j_call: TRBJ2-1; d_call: NA; clone_size: few; cdr3_aa: CASSQSSREQFF; cdr3_nt: TGCGCCAGCAGTCAATCGAGCCGGGAGCAGTTCTTC
v_call: TRBV9; j_call: TRBJ2-5; d_call: NA; clone_size: NA; cdr3_aa: CASSVGIEVETQYF; cdr3_nt: TGTGCCAGCAGCGTAGGGATTGAGGTCGAGACCCAGTACTTC
v_call: TRBV11-2; j_call: TRBJ2-5; d_call: NA; clone_size: NA; cdr3_aa: CASSLVQQETQYF; cdr3_nt: TGTGCCAGCAGCTTAGTTCAACAAGAGACCCAGTACTTC
v_call: TRBV4-2; j_call: TRBJ2-3; d_call: NA; clone_size: NA; cdr3_aa: CASSQDAGHNTDTQYF; cdr3_nt: TGTGCCAGCAGCCAAGATGCGGGACACAACACAGATACGCAGTATTTT
v_call: TRBV5-1; j_call: TRBJ2-5; d_call: TRBD2; clone_size: few; cdr3_aa: CASSLAGSGSETQYF; cdr3_nt: TGCGCCAGCAGCTTGGCCGGTAGCGGGAGCGAGACCCAGTACTTC
v_call: TRBV5-8; j_call: TRBJ2-5; d_call: NA; clone_size: NA; cdr3_aa: CASSTDRSPGTQYF; cdr3_nt: TGTGCCAGCAGCACAGACAGGTCCCCGGGGACCCAGTACTTC
v_call: TRBV7-9; j_call: TRBJ2-2; d_call: NA; clone_size: NA; cdr3_aa: CASSLGLNTGELFF; cdr3_nt: TGTGCCAGCAGCTTAGGGCTCAACACCGGGGAGCTGTTTTTT
v_call: TRBV5-1; j_call: TRBJ2-6; d_call: NA; clone_size: NA; cdr3_aa: CASSLPSSGANVLTF; cdr3_nt: TGCGCCAGCAGCTTGCCTAGTTCGGGGGCCAACGTCCTGACTTTC
v_call: TRBV28; j_call: TRBJ2-2; d_call: NA; clone_size: NA; cdr3_aa: CASSWGQGAPGELFF; cdr3_nt: TGTGCCAGCAGTTGGGGACAAGGGGCCCCCGGGGAGCTGTTTTTT
v_call: TRBV28; j_call: TRBJ2-2; d_call: TRBD1; clone_size: NA; cdr3_aa: CASTDRANTGELFF; cdr3_nt: TGTGCCAGCACTGACAGGGCCAACACCGGGGAGCTGTTTTTT
v_call: TRBV7-2; j_call: TRBJ1-2; d_call: NA; clone_size: NA; cdr3_aa: CASSLGHMRYGYTF; cdr3_nt: TGTGCCAGCAGCTTAGGTCATATGCGTTATGGCTACACCTTC
v_call: TRBV6-5; j_call: TRBJ2-3; d_call: TRBD2; clone_size: once; cdr3_aa: CASRRLAGGPDTQYF; cdr3_nt: TGTGCCAGCAGACGACTAGCGGGAGGGCCCGATACGCAGTATTTT
v_call: TRBV28; j_call: TRBJ2-2; d_call: NA; clone_size: few; cdr3_aa: CASSFPGELFF; cdr3_nt: TGTGCCAGCAGTTTCCCCGGGGAGCTGTTTTTT
v_call: TRBV11-3; j_call: TRBJ2-2; d_call: NA; clone_size: once; cdr3_aa: CASGTGTGELFF; cdr3_nt: TGTGCCAGCGGGACGGGCACCGGGGAGCTGTTTTTT
v_call: TRBV7-2; j_call: TRBJ2-7; d_call: NA; clone_size: few; cdr3_aa: CASSRFMAYEQYF; cdr3_nt: TGTGCCAGCAGCCGATTCATGGCTTACGAGCAGTACTTC
v_call: TRBV7-6; j_call: TRBJ2-1; d_call: TRBD2; clone_size: NA; cdr3_aa: CASSTLASGSNEQFF; cdr3_nt: TGTGCCAGCAGCACTTTGGCTAGCGGGAGTAATGAGCAGTTCTTC
v_call: TRBV6-5; j_call: TRBJ2-3; d_call: NA; clone_size: NA; cdr3_aa: CASSYSGWRSTDTQYF; cdr3_nt: TGTGCCAGCAGTTACTCGGGATGGCGGAGCACAGATACGCAGTATTTT
v_call: TRBV4-1; j_call: TRBJ2-1; d_call: TRBD2; clone_size: NA; cdr3_aa: CASSHSPSGLSSYNEQFF; cdr3_nt: TGCGCCAGCAGCCATTCTCCTAGCGGACTGAGCTCCTACAATGAGCAGTTCTTC
v_call: TRBV11-2; j_call: TRBJ2-2; d_call: NA; clone_size: once; cdr3_aa: CASSLYRRWNTGELFF; cdr3_nt: TGTGCCAGCAGCTTATATCGGAGGTGGAACACCGGGGAGCTGTTTTTT
v_call: TRBV7-9; j_call: TRBJ2-4; d_call: NA; clone_size: NA; cdr3_aa: CASSLIPTVAKNIQYF; cdr3_nt: TGTGCCAGCAGCTTAATCCCGACAGTAGCCAAAAACATTCAGTACTTC
v_call: TRBV28; j_call: TRBJ2-5; d_call: TRBD2; clone_size: once; cdr3_aa: CASSSSGLAVRGETQYF; cdr3_nt: TGTGCCAGCAGTTCCTCGGGACTAGCGGTTAGGGGAGAGACCCAGTACTTC
v_call: TRBV14; j_call: TRBJ2-1; d_call: TRBD2; clone_size: NA; cdr3_aa: CASSQAGGYEQFF; cdr3_nt: TGTGCCAGCAGTCAAGCGGGAGGGTATGAGCAGTTCTTC